The present entry profiles one T cell receptor beta chain with its context. The CDR3 consists of 15 residues. Germline-derived CDR1 and CDR2 are SGDLS and YYNGEE. Trimming at V came to 3 bases and at J to 7 bases, leaving 8 bases not matched to a gene. This record belongs to a study of cytomegalovirus exposure and HLA in healthy donors. Amplification used 60 Vbeta primers and 13 Jbeta primers. Method: immunoSEQ multiplex PCR; TCRdb's copy keeps in-frame clones and lacks some. The profile shows fewer than 85,000 clones, over 65% of them singletons. The sequence was collected from a middle-aged man in good health and CMV-seropositive. This chain connects TRBV9 to TRBJ2-1; 9 bases fit TRBD1. Sample: PBMCs. The CDR3 protein is CASSAQQGARNEQFF. The CDR3 nucleotides read TGTGCCAGCAGCGCACAACAGGGGGCGAGAAATGAGCAGTTCTTC.